This TCR beta chain appears in the sequencing data of a study of regulatory T cells in long-lasting Graves disease. Time point defined: newly diagnosed GD, antithyroid drugs for less than 3 months. The TCR library used RNA extracted from PBMCs. The table lists this clonotype with many counts. According to the study, TCR beta libraries were built with iRepertoire HTBI primers and CDR3-region Arm-PCR. As handled by the study authors: Spanning all samples, the identified segments comprised around 62 TRBV and around 15 TRBJ. Via MiXCR, TCRdb re-called the multiplex PCR reads, giving one row per CDR3 protein. TCRdb, not the original authors, processed these V and J calls. The sample records hundreds of thousands of distinct CDR3 sequences, roughly 17% being singletons. This CDR3 spans 13 amino acids. V gave up 6 bases and J gave up 3 bases, with 9 bases separating them. This sample was shared with a second study, whose subject was T cells in Graves' hyperthyroidism and ophthalmopathy.

The receptor's source is a man aged 35-49 years with Graves disease. The chain couples TRBV12-3 or TRBV12-4 to TRBJ1-5; D gene ambiguous. Sequenced material: peripheral blood mononuclear cells (PBMCs), taken at new diagnosis, from a patient treated with antithyroid drugs. CDR3 amino acids: CASSIDLNQPQHF. DNA for the CDR3: TGTGCCAGCAGCATAGACCTCAATCAGCCCCAGCATTTT.